The 15 T cell receptor beta chains below all came from one sample that was sequenced in a study of CD8+CD57+ T cells in acquired aplastic anemia (dated by TCRdb to 2016 to 2019). The sample was run on an Illumina HiSeq 2000. Profiling of TCR beta VDJ combinations and CDR3 sequences used genomic DNA as the template. TCRdb applied fastp at Q25 and MiXCR to the public reads, then kept only in-frame beta chains. A single entry per CDR3 protein holds the most common genes and DNA from its merged rows. Present in this sample are 75,000 to 90,000 distinct CDR3 sequences, 40% to 50% of which were seen just once. The top ten hold about 68% of the sample. The sequenced sample was sorted CD4+, CD8+, or CD8+CD57+ T cells (not recorded which) from PBMCs. The origin of the receptors is a human donor in good health, serving as a control.

This clonotype appeared many times. The chain recombines TRBV5-1 with TRBJ2-1; unclear D gene. The CDR3 length is 12 residues. Trimming took off 4 bases at V and 7 bases at J, with 9 bases between the two ends. The V gene's germline CDR1 is SGHRS and CDR2 YFSETQ. The chain's CDR3 is CASSLSGNEQFF. The CDR3 nucleotides read TGCGCCAGCAGCCTTAGTGGAAATGAGCAGTTCTTC. Drawing the rest from reference TRBV5-1 and TRBJ2-1, the complete variable domain is KAGVTQTPRYLIKTRGQQVTLSCSPISGHRSVSWYQQTPGQGLQFLFEYFSETQRNKGNFPGRFSGRQFSNSRSEMNVSTLELGDSALYLCASSLSGNEQFFGPGTRLTVL.

This clonotype was counted ten times or more. This chain connects TRBV5-1 to TRBJ1-2; 7 positions agree with TRBD1. Germline values: CDR1 SGHRS, CDR2 YFSETQ. V dropped 0 bases and J dropped 4; count of bases not matched to a gene: 9. The CDR3 contains 16 residues. The CDR3, as DNA: TGCGCCAGCAGCTTGGCCGGGACAGCCTTTCCCTATGGCTACACCTTC. It is translated as CASSLAGTAFPYGYTF.

Turning to this clonotype: The junction departs from the called germline gene at one end, perhaps through a read error. The chain joins TRBV28 to TRBJ2-3; 8 nucleotides line up with TRBD2. Germline CDR1 MDHEN, CDR2 SYDVKM. CDR3 length equals 15 residues. As DNA, the CDR3 is TGTGCCGGCAGTACCCTTGGAACGGGAGGGGATACGCAGTATTTT. This sequence encodes CAGSTLGTGGDTQYF.

V gene TRBV10-1 combines with J gene TRBJ2-5; unclear D gene. The V end lost 3 bases, the J end lost 3 bases, and 8 bases lay between the germline ends. Germline loops: CDR1 WNHNN, CDR2 SYGVQD (reference sequence). The CDR3 consists of 13 residues. CDR3 DNA sequence: TGCGCCAGCAGTGATCTTGGAAAAGAGACCCAGTACTTC. Encoded protein: CASSDLGKETQYF.

This clonotype was seen at least ten times. This chain connects TRBV9 to TRBJ1-1; D not resolved. Deletions cut 3 bases from V and 8 bases from J, with 14 bases between. Germline lookup yields CDR1 SGDLS and CDR2 YYNGEE. This CDR3 is 13 amino acids long. CDR3 coding DNA: TGTGCCAGCAGCGGGCCAGAGACCGTGGAAGCTTTCTTT. The encoded protein is CASSGPETVEAFF.

This clonotype is medium-sized (0.01 to 0.1%) within its sample. The J gene is TRBJ2-7, the V gene TRBV25-1, with D perhaps being TRBD1 or TRBD2 (7 bases each). Trimming removed 4 bases from V and 5 bases from J, with 21 bases in between. Germline-derived CDR1 and CDR2 are MGHDK and SYGVNS. CDR3 size: 16 residues. The CDR3 spells CASSGGGRGIKNEQYF. For the CDR3, the DNA is TGTGCCAGCAGTGGGGGGGGCAGGGGGATCAAAAACGAGCAGTACTTC.

This rearrangement joins TRBV19 to TRBJ1-5, with D unresolved. Trimming cost V 8 bases and J 7 bases, with 12 bases left between them. Germline V gene data show CDR1 as LNHDA and CDR2 as SQIVND (reference sequence). This CDR3 has 12 residues. CDR3 in amino acids: CASATAQQPQHF. In DNA form, the CDR3 reads TGTGCCAGTGCTACAGCACAACAGCCCCAGCATTTT.

This rearrangement joins TRBV11-1 to TRBJ2-3, with D possibly TRBD2 on 6 matching bases. The V gene's germline CDR1 is SGHAT and CDR2 FQDESV (reference sequence). The CDR3 loop spans 16 amino acids. Trimming took off 5 bases at V and 3 bases at J, with 18 bases between the two ends. CDR3 nucleotide sequence: TGTGCCAGCAGCGCTGGAGGGGCTGGAGTAACAGATACGCAGTATTTT. Protein product: CASSAGGAGVTDTQYF.

In its sample, this clonotype was seen a few times. The rearrangement joins TRBV10-3 to TRBJ1-2, with 8 bases identical to TRBD1. V gave up 2 bases and J gave up 12 bases; unmatched junction bases: 5. CDR3 length: 12 amino acids. Germline lookup yields CDR1 ENHRY and CDR2 SYGVKD. CDR3 amino acids: CAISETGGGNTF. Written as DNA, the CDR3 is TGTGCCATCAGTGAGACAGGGGGTGGAAACACCTTC.

The chain is built from TRBV11-1 and TRBJ1-4; 12 bases match TRBD1. V was clipped by 2 bases and J by 9 bases; unmatched bases: 10. The germline CDR1 and CDR2 sequences are SGHAT and FQDESV (reference sequence). This CDR3 comprises 17 residues. CDR3 sequence: CASSLILLGDRGQKLFF. DNA of the CDR3: TGTGCCAGCAGCTTAATCCTTCTGGGGGACAGGGGGCAAAAACTGTTTTTT.

This clonotype has more than one count but fewer than ten. The genes are TRBV7-7 and TRBJ2-1; no definite D call. CDR1 SSHAT and CDR2 FNYEAQ come from the germline V gene (reference sequence). This CDR3 has 11 amino acids. Trimming shortened V by 1 base and J by 7 bases, and 2 bases separated the two germline ends. In DNA form, the CDR3 reads TGTGCCAGCAGCTTAGATAATGAGCAGTTCTTC. Translating it yields CASSLDNEQFF.

This clonotype was observed once. The junction departs from germline at one end; a sequencing error may be responsible. V gene TRBV11-1 combines with J gene TRBJ2-2, with a tentative D call TRBD2 (6 bases). The CDR3 is made up of 18 amino acids. Germline V gives CDR1 SGHAT, CDR2 FQDESV (reference sequence). In nucleotides, the CDR3 is TGTGCCAGCAGCTTAGGAAACCCAGTCGGTTCAACAACCGGGGGGCTGTTTTTT. Translating gives CASSLGNPVGSTTGGLFF.

This rearrangement joins TRBV29-1 to TRBJ2-1; TRBD2 aligns across 9 bases. CDR3 length: 14 amino acids. Germline CDR1 is SQVTM and CDR2 is ANQGSEA. With 3 bases clipped from V and 8 bases from J, the junction kept 8 bases outside the gene matches. The CDR3 sequence: CSVEDTLAGHEQFF. The CDR3 DNA sequence: TGCAGCGTTGAGGATACTCTAGCGGGGCATGAGCAGTTCTTC.

This clonotype was seen once. The rearrangement uses TRBV7-2 and TRBJ2-7; TRBD2 might be the D (5 bases). With 3 bases removed from V and 4 bases from J, the gap between germline ends came to 13 bases. The germline gives CDR1 SGHTA, CDR2 FQGNSA. The CDR3 contains 14 residues. CDR3 protein: CASSLAGVPYEQYF. CDR3 coding DNA: TGTGCCAGCAGCTTGGCCGGGGTTCCGTACGAGCAGTACTTC.

This clonotype has a count of ten or more. CDR3 amino acids: CASSIQDNQPQHF. In DNA, the CDR3 is TGTGCCAGTAGTATACAGGACAATCAGCCCCAGCATTTT. The chain employs TRBV19 and TRBJ1-5; D not certain. V lost 2 bases and J lost 3, with 5 bases in between. This CDR3 has 13 amino acids. CDR1 LNHDA and CDR2 SQIVND come from the germline V gene (reference sequence).